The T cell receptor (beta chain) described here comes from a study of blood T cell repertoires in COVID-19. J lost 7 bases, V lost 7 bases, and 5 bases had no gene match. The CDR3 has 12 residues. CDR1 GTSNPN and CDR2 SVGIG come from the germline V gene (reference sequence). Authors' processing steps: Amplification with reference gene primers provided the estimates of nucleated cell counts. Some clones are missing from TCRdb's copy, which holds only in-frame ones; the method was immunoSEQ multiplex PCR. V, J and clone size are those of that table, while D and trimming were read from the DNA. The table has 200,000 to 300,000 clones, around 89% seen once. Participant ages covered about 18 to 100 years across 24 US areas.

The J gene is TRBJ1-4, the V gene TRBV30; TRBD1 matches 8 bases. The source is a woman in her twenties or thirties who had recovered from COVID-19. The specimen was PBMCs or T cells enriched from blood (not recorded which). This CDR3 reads CASDRGGEKLFF. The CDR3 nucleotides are TGTGCCTCCGACAGGGGAGGTGAAAAACTGTTTTTT.